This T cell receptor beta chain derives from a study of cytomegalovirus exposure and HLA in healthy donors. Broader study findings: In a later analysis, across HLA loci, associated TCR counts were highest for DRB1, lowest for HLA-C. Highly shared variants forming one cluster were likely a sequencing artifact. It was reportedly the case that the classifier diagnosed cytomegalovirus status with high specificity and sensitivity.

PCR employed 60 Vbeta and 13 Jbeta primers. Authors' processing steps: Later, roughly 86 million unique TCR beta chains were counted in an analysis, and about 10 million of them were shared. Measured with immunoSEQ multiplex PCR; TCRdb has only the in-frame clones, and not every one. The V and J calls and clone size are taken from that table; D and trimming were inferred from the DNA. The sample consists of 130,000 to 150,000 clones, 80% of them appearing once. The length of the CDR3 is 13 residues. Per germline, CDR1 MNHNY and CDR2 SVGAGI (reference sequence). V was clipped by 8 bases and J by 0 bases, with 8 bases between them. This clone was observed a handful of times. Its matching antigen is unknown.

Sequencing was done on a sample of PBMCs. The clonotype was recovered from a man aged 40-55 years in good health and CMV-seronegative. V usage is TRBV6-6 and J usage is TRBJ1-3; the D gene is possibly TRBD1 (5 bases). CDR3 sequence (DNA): TGTGCCAGCGACAGAAACTCTGGAAACACCATATATTTT. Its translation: CASDRNSGNTIYF.